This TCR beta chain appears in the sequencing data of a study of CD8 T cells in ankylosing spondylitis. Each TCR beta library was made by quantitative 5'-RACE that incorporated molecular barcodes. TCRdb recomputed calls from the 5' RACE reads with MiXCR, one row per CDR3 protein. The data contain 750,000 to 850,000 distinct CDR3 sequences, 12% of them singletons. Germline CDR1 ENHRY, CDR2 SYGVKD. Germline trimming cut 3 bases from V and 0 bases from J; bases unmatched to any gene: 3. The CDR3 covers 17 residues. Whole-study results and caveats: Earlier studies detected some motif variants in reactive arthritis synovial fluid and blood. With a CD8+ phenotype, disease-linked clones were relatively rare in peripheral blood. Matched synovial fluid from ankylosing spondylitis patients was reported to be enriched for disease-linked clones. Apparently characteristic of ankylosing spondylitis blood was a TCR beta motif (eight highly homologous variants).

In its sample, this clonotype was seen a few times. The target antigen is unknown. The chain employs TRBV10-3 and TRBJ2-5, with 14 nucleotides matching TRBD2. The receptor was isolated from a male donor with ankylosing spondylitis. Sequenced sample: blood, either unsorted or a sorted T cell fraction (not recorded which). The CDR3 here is CAISERTSGGYQETQYF. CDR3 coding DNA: TGTGCCATCAGTGAAAGGACTAGCGGGGGGTACCAAGAGACCCAGTACTTC.